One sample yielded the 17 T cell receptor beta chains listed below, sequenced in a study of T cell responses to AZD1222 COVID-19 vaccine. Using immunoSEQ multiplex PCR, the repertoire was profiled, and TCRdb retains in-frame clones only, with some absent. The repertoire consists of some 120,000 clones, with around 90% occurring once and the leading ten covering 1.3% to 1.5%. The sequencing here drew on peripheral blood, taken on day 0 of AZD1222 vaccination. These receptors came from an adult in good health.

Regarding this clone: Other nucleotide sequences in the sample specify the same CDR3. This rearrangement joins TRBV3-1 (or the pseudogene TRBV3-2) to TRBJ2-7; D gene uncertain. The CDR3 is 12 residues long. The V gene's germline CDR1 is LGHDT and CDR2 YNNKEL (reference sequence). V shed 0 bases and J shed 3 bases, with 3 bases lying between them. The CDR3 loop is CASSQDSYEQYF. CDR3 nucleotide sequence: TGTGCCAGCAGCCAAGACAGCTACGAGCAGTACTTC.

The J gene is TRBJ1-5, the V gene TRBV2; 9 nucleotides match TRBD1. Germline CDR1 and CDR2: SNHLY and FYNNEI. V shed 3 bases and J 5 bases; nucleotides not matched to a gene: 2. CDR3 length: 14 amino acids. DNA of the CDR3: TGTGCCAGCAGTGAGGGACAGGGATATCAGCCCCAGCATTTT. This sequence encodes CASSEGQGYQPQHF.

Written as DNA, the CDR3 is TGTGCCACCAGTGATCCAACCCGGGACAGTGGCGCAGATACGCAGTATTTT. Its protein product is CATSDPTRDSGADTQYF. The chain is built from TRBV24-1 and TRBJ2-3, with TRBD1 matching over 7 bases. Unmatched junction bases numbered 12, after V lost 3 bases and J lost 4 bases. In germline, CDR1 is KGHDR, CDR2 SFDVKD. There are 17 residues in the CDR3.

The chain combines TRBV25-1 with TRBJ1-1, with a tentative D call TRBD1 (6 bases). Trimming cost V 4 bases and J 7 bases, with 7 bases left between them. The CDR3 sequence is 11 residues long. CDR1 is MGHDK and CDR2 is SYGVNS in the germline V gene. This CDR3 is CASSGGLEAFF. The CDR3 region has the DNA TGTGCCAGCAGTGGGGGGCTTGAAGCTTTCTTT.

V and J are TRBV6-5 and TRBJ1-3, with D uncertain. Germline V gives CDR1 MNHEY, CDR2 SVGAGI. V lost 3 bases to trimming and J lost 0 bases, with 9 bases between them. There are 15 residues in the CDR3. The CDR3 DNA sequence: TGTGCCAGCAGTTATTCGTTCGCCTCTGGAAACACCATATATTTT. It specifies CASSYSFASGNTIYF.

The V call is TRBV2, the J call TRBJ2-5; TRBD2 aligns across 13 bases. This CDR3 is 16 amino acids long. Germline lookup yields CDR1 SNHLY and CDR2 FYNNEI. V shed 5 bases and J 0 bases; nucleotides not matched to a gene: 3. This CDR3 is CASSQGLAGYQETQYF. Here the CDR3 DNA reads TGTGCCAGCAGTCAGGGACTAGCGGGGTACCAAGAGACCCAGTACTTC.

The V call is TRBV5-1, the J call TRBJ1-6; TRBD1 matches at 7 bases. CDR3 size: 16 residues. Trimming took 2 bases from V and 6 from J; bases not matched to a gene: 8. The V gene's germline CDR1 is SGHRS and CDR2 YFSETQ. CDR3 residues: CASSLNRGNANSPLHF. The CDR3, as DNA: TGCGCCAGCAGCTTAAACAGGGGTAATGCTAATTCACCCCTCCACTTT.

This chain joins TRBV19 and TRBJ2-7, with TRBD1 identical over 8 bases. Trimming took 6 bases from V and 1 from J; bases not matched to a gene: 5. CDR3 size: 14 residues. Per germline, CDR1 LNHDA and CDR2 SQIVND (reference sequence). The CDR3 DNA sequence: TGTGCCAGTAGCACCGGGACAGGTTCCTACGAGCAGTACTTC. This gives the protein CASSTGTGSYEQYF. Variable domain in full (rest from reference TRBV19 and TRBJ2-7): DGGITQSPKYLFRKEGQNVTLSCEQNLNHDAMYWYRQDPGQGLRLIYYSQIVNDFQKGDIAEGYSVSREKKESFPLTVTSAQKNPTAFYLCASSTGTGSYEQYFGPGTRLTVT.

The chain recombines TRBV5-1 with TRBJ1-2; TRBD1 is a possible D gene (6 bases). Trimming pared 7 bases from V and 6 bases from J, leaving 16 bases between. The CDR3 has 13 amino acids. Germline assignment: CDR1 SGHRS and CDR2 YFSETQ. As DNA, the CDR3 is TGCGCCAGCTCTAGAGGGGGGAGTGATGGCTACACCTTC. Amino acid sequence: CASSRGGSDGYTF.

In DNA, the CDR3 is TGTGCCATCAGTGAGTCGCGAGGGAGTTCACCCCTCCACTTT. It translates to CAISESRGSSPLHF. The rearrangement links TRBV10-3 to TRBJ1-6, with D uncertain. Trimming removed 0 bases at V and 9 bases at J, with 9 bases between. The germline gives CDR1 ENHRY, CDR2 SYGVKD. This CDR3 has 14 residues.

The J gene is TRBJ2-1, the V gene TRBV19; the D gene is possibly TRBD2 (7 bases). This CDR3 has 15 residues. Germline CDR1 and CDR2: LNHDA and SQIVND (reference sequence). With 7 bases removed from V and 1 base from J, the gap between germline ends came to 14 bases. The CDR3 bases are TGTGCCAGTAAAGGGGGGGGAGGATCCTACAATGAGCAGTTCTTC. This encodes CASKGGGGSYNEQFF.

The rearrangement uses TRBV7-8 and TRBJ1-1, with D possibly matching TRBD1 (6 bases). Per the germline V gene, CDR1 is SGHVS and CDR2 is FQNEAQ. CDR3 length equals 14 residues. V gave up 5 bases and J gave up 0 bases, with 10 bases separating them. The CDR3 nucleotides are TGTGCCAGCAGCCGAGGACAGTTGAACACTGAAGCTTTCTTT. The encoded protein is CASSRGQLNTEAFF.

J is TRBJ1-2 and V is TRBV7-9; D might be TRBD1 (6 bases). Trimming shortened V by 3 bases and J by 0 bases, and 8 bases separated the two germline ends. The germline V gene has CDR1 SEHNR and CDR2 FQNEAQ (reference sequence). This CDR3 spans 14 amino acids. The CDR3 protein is CASSFTGSNYGYTF. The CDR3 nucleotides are TGTGCCAGCAGCTTTACAGGGTCTAACTATGGCTACACCTTC.

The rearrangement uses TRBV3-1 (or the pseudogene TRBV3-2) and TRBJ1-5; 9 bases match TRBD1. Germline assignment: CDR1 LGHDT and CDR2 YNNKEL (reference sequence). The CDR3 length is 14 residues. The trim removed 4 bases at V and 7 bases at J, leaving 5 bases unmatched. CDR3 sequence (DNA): TGTGCCAGCAGCCCTTTGACAGGGGGGCAGCCCCAGCATTTT. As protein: CASSPLTGGQPQHF.

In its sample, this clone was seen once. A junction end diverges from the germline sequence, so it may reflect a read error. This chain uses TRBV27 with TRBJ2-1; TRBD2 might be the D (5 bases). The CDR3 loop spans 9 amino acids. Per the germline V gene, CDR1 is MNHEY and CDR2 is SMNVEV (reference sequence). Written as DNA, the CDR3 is TGTGCCAGCAGCCTCCGGGAACTCTTC. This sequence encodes CASSLRELF.

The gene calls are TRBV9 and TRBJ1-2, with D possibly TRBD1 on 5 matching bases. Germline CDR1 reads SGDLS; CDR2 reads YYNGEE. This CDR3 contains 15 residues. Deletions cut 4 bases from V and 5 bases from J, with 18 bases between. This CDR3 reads CASSIGGDVTYGYTF. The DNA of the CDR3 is TGTGCCAGCAGCATTGGAGGGGACGTAACGTATGGCTACACCTTC.

CDR3 bases: TGTGCCACCAGTGATCTCCCGGGACTTCCGAACACCGGGGAGCTGTTTTTT. This sequence encodes CATSDLPGLPNTGELFF. The rearrangement links TRBV24-1 to TRBJ2-2; possibly TRBD2 for D (6 bases). Looked up from germline, CDR1 is KGHDR and CDR2 is SFDVKD. The CDR3 contains 17 residues. V was shortened by 3 bases and J by 0 bases, with 13 bases between the two germline ends.